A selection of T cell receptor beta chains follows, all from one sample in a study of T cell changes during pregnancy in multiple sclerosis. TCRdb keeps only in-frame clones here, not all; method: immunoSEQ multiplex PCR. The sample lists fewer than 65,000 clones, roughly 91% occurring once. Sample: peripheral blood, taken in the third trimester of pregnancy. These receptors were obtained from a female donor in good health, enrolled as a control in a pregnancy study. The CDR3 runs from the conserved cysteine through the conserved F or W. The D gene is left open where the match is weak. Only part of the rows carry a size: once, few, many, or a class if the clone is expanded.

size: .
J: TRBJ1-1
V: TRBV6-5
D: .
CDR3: CASTFRTESNTEAFF
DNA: TGTGCCAGCACCTTCCGGACAGAATCAAACACTGAAGCTTTCTTT

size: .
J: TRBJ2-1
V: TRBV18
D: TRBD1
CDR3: CASSPPGGTGNEQFF
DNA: TGTGCCAGCTCACCACCGGGTGGGACAGGCAATGAGCAGTTCTTC

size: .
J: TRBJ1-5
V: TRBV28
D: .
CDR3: CASERGGSNQPQHF
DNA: TGTGCCAGTGAGAGGGGGGGGAGCAATCAGCCCCAGCATTTT

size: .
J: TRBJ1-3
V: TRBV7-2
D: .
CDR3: CASSPAGPASSGNTIYF
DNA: TGTGCCAGCAGCCCCGCGGGCCCTGCCAGCTCTGGAAACACCATATATTTT

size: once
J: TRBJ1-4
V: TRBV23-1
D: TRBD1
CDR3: CASSYRGESEKLFF
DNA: TGCGCCAGCAGCTACAGGGGGGAGAGTGAAAAACTGTTTTTT

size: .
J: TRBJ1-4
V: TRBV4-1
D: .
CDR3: CASSPEPGGANEKLFF
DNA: TGCGCCAGCAGCCCTGAACCGGGGGGTGCTAATGAAAAACTGTTTTTT

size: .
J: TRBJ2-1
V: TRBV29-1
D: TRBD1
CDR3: CSVGQGWYEQFF
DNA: TGCAGCGTTGGACAGGGTTGGTATGAGCAGTTCTTC

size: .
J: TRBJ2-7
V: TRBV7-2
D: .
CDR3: CASSPGPAYEQYF
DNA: TGTGCCAGCAGCCCTGGGCCAGCCTACGAGCAGTACTTC

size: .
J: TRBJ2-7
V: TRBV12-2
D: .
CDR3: CASRLERRAGSIIHEQYF
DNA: TGTGCAAGTCGCTTAGAGAGGCGGGCCGGGAGTATTATCCACGAGCAGTACTTC

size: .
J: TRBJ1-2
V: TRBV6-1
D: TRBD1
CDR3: CASSERESRGLRNYGYTF
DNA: TGTGCCAGCAGTGAAAGAGAAAGCAGGGGGCTAAGAAACTATGGCTACACCTTC

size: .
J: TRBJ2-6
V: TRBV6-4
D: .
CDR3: CASSASGESGANVLTF
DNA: TGTGCCAGCAGTGCATCAGGGGAATCTGGGGCCAACGTCCTGACTTTC

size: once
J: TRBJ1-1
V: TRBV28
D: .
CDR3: CASRPELRWNTEAFF
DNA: TGTGCCAGCAGACCCGAATTACGGTGGAACACTGAAGCTTTCTTT

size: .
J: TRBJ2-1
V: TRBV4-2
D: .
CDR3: CASSQDSLAENEQFF
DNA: TGTGCCAGCAGCCAAGATTCACTAGCTGAGAATGAGCAGTTCTTC

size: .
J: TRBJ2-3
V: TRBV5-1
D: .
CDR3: CASSLDGLFRGVMADTQYF
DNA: TGCGCCAGCAGCTTGGACGGCTTATTCAGGGGTGTTATGGCAGATACGCAGTATTTT

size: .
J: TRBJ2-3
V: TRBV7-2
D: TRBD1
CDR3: CASSLWGRGQDTQYF
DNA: TGTGCCAGCAGCCTATGGGGCAGGGGGCAAGATACGCAGTATTTT

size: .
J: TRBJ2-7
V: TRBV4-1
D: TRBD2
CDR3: CASSQGGLAAVRYF
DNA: TGCGCCAGCAGCCAAGGAGGACTAGCAGCGGTGAGGTACTTC

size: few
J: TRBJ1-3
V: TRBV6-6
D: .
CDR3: CASSYGGSGNTIYF
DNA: TGTGCCAGCAGTTACGGAGGGTCTGGAAACACCATATATTTT

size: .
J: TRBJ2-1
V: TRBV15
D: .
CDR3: CATSRAGYEQFF
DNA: TGTGCCACCAGCAGAGCGGGATACGAGCAGTTCTTC

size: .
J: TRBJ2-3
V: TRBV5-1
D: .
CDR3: CASSLESRLADTQYF
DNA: TGCGCCAGCAGCTTAGAGTCCCGTCTAGCAGATACGCAGTATTTT

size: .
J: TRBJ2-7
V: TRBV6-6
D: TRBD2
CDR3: CASRETGTRAYEQYF
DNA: TGTGCCAGCAGAGAAACCGGGACTAGAGCCTACGAGCAGTACTTC

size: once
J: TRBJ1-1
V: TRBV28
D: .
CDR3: CASRAGGDTEAFF
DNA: TGTGCCAGCCGGGCGGGGGGGGACACTGAAGCTTTCTTT

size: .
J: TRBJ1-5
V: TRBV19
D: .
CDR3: CASSGTGRQPQHF
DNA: TGTGCCAGTAGCGGTACAGGGAGACAGCCCCAGCATTTT

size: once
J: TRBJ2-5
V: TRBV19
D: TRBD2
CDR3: CASSSGLDLGETQYF
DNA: TGTGCCAGTAGTTCGGGACTAGACTTAGGAGAGACCCAGTACTTC

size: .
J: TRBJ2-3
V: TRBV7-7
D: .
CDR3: CASSSGTDTQYF
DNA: TGTGCTAGCAGCTCGGGCACAGATACGCAGTATTTT

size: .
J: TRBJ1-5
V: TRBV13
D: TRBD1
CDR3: CASSLWDRGSNQPQHF
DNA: TGTGCCAGCAGCTTATGGGACAGGGGGTCGAATCAGCCCCAGCATTTT

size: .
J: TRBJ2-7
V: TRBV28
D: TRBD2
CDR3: CASSLAGGSYEQYF
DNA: TGTGCCAGCAGTTTGGCGGGGGGATCCTACGAGCAGTACTTC

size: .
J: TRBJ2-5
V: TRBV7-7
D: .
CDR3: CASSLSGNQETQYF
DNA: TGTGCTAGCAGCTTAAGCGGAAACCAAGAGACCCAGTACTTC

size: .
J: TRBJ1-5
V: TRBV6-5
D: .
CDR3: CASSQWNQPQHF
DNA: TGTGCCAGCAGCCAGTGGAATCAGCCCCAGCATTTT

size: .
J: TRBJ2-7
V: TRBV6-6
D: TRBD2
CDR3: CASRNAGGHSYEQYF
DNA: TGTGCCAGCAGGAACGCGGGAGGTCATTCCTACGAGCAGTACTTC

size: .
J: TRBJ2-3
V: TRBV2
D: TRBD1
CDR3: CASSEVSGGQDTQYF
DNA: TGTGCCAGCAGTGAAGTGTCAGGGGGCCAAGATACGCAGTATTTT

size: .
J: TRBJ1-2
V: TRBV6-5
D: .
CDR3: CAAKLRHGGFGYTF
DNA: TGTGCCGCAAAACTGCGACACGGTGGGTTTGGCTACACCTTC

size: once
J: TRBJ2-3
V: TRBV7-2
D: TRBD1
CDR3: CASSLFDRDTDTQYF
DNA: TGTGCCAGCAGCTTATTTGACAGGGACACAGATACGCAGTATTTT

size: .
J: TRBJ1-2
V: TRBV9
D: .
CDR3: CASSVGGGLSAYGYTF
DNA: TGTGCCAGCAGCGTAGGCGGGGGGTTGTCGGCTTATGGCTACACCTTC

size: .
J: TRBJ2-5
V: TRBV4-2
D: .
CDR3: CASSHPSRHPFNPQETQYF
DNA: TGTGCCAGCAGCCACCCATCGAGGCACCCATTTAACCCACAAGAGACCCAGTACTTC

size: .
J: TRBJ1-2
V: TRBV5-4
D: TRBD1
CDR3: CASSQGGSGYGYTF
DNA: TGTGCCAGCAGCCAGGGGGGTTCTGGCTATGGCTACACCTTC

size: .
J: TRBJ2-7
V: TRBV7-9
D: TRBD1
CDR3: CASSPPSGTGAREQYF
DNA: TGTGCCAGCAGCCCCCCTTCTGGGACAGGGGCGCGCGAGCAGTACTTC

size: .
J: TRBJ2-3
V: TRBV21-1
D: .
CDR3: CASTDPPQREWDTDTQYF
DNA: TGTGCCAGCACCGATCCCCCACAGCGGGAGTGGGACACAGATACGCAGTATTTT

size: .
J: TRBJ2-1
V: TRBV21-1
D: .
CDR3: CASSGGSDFGYEQFF
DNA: TGTGCCAGCAGCGGGGGGTCCGACTTTGGCTATGAGCAGTTCTTC

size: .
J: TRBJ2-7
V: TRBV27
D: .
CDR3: CASSAPDNYEQYF
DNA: TGTGCCAGCAGTGCGCCAGACAACTACGAGCAGTACTTC

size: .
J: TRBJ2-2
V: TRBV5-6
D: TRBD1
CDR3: CASSSGQENTGELFF
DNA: TGTGCCAGCAGCAGCGGACAGGAGAACACCGGGGAGCTGTTTTTT

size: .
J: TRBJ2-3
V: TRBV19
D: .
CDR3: CASSFLSLSTDTQYF
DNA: TGTGCCAGTAGTTTTCTATCGTTAAGCACAGATACGCAGTATTTT

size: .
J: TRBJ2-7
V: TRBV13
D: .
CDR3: CASSLVGQVLSDEQYF
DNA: TGTGCCAGCAGCTTAGTAGGTCAGGTCCTGTCCGACGAGCAGTACTTC

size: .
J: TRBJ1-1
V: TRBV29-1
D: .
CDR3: CSVEVRGYTEAFF
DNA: TGCAGCGTTGAAGTACGGGGTTACACTGAAGCTTTCTTT

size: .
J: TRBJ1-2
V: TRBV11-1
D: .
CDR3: CASSHRQGYYGYTF
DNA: TGTGCCAGCAGCCACCGGCAGGGATACTATGGCTACACCTTC

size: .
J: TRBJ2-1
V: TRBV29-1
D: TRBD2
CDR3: CSVGSSGVEVEQFF
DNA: TGCAGCGTTGGCTCCAGCGGGGTAGAAGTTGAGCAGTTCTTC

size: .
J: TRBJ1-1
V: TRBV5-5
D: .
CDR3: CASSSDTWGTEAFF
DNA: TGTGCCAGCAGCTCGGACACTTGGGGCACTGAAGCTTTCTTT

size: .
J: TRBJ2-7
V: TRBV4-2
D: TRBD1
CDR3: CASSQSTGASYEQYF
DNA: TGTGCCAGCAGCCAGTCGACAGGGGCCAGCTACGAGCAGTACTTC

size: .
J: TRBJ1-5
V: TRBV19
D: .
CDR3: CASSTRARRGTQPQHF
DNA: TGTGCCAGTAGTACCCGCGCTCGTAGGGGGACTCAGCCCCAGCATTTT

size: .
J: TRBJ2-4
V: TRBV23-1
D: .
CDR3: CASRALFGWDIQYF
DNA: TGCGCCAGCCGCGCGCTCTTCGGGTGGGACATTCAGTACTTC

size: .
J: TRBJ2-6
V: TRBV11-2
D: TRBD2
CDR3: CASTSGTYSGANVLTF
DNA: TGTGCCAGCACTAGCGGGACTTACTCTGGGGCCAACGTCCTGACTTTC